Listed below are T cell receptor beta chains from one sample, sequenced in a study of CD8+ T cells in alopecia areata. Repertoires were generated with immunoSEQ multiplex PCR, while TCRdb's copy carries only in-frame clones and drops some. The repertoire holds 140,000 to 150,000 clones, with roughly 53% as singletons. The input for sequencing was CD4+ T cells sorted from blood, taken at week 0. These receptors came from a human donor with alopecia areata. CDR3s include the opening cysteine and the closing phenylalanine or tryptophan. The D gene is left open where the match is weak. Rows may omit the clone size; those that give it use once, few, many or a size class.

clone_size	v_call	cdr3_length	j_call	d_call	cdr3_aa	cdr3_nt
.	TRBV6-6	14	TRBJ2-7	TRBD1	CASSTGQGVNEQYF	TGTGCCAGCAGTACCGGACAGGGCGTGAACGAGCAGTACTTC
.	TRBV2	14	TRBJ2-7	TRBD1	CASNLRQGSYEQYF	TGTGCCAGCAACCTACGACAGGGCTCCTACGAGCAGTACTTC
.	TRBV6-6	16	TRBJ1-1	TRBD1	CASSPGQGMALTEAFF	TGTGCCAGCAGCCCGGGACAGGGAATGGCTCTGACTGAAGCTTTCTTT
.	TRBV5-6	14	TRBJ2-2	.	CASSLLGFSGELFF	TGTGCCAGCAGCCTCCTAGGGTTTTCCGGGGAGCTGTTTTTT
.	TRBV27	12	TRBJ2-3	.	CASRGGQFVQYF	TGTGCCAGCAGGGGCGGACAGTTCGTGCAGTATTTT
once	TRBV15	16	TRBJ2-5	.	CATSREGADLGETQYF	TGTGCCACCAGCAGAGAAGGGGCGGACTTAGGGGAGACCCAGTACTTC
.	TRBV20-1	11	TRBJ1-5	TRBD1	CSAGTGRGWHF	TGCAGTGCGGGGACAGGGAGAGGATGGCATTTT
.	TRBV29-1	12	TRBJ1-4	TRBD1	CSGGQGSEKLFF	TGCAGCGGTGGACAGGGTAGTGAAAAACTGTTTTTT
.	TRBV30	13	TRBJ1-3	.	CAWNPGSGNTIYF	TGTGCCTGGAACCCGGGGAGTGGAAACACCATATATTTT
.	TRBV5-1	14	TRBJ1-1	.	CASSGRTGSTEAFF	TGCGCCAGCAGCGGACGGACGGGGAGCACTGAAGCTTTCTTT
.	TRBV14	14	TRBJ1-1	.	CASSQDEGNTEAFF	TGTGCCAGCAGCCAAGACGAGGGGAACACTGAAGCTTTCTTT
few	TRBV11-2	15	TRBJ1-5	.	CASSLEWGSNQPQHF	TGTGCCAGCAGCTTAGAGTGGGGTAGCAATCAGCCCCAGCATTTT
.	TRBV5-6	17	TRBJ1-1	.	CASSLRRAPRENTEAFF	TGTGCCAGCAGCTTACGACGGGCCCCGCGGGAGAACACTGAAGCTTTCTTT
.	TRBV5-1	14	TRBJ1-6	.	CASSLDPENSPLHF	TGCGCCAGCAGCTTGGACCCTGAGAATTCACCCCTCCACTTT
few	TRBV30	17	TRBJ2-5	TRBD1	CAWMGPWGQRRGETQYF	TGTGCCTGGATGGGGCCTTGGGGACAGCGTCGAGGGGAGACCCAGTACTTC
few	TRBV10-3	16	TRBJ2-7	TRBD2	CAISDFSGGSSYEQYF	TGTGCCATCAGTGACTTTAGCGGGGGTTCGTCCTACGAGCAGTACTTC
.	TRBV30	13	TRBJ1-5	TRBD1	CAWSRQGFQPQHF	TGTGCCTGGAGTAGACAGGGATTTCAGCCCCAGCATTTT
.	TRBV4-2	14	TRBJ2-5	.	CASSQGGGQETQYF	TGTGCCAGCAGCCAAGGAGGTGGCCAAGAGACCCAGTACTTC
.	TRBV5-1	14	TRBJ2-5	TRBD1	CASSPDRVGETQYF	TGCGCCAGCAGCCCTGACAGGGTTGGGGAGACCCAGTACTTC
.	TRBV2	13	TRBJ2-5	TRBD1	CASRGRGPETQYF	TGTGCCAGCCGGGGCAGGGGGCCGGAGACCCAGTACTTC
.	TRBV18	16	TRBJ2-1	.	CASSPGSPTVGNEQFF	TGTGCCAGCTCACCAGGGTCCCCCACTGTGGGCAATGAGCAGTTCTTC
few	TRBV27	17	TRBJ2-1	.	CASSPRYTGAVWGEQFF	TGTGCCAGCAGTCCCCGGTACACAGGTGCAGTATGGGGTGAGCAGTTCTTC
few	TRBV13	14	TRBJ1-2	TRBD1	CASSLGQTFRGYTF	TGTGCCAGCAGCTTGGGACAGACGTTTAGAGGCTACACCTTC
.	TRBV7-2	16	TRBJ1-3	.	CASSLQSSVSGNTIYF	TGTGCCAGCAGCTTACAATCTTCGGTCTCTGGAAACACCATATATTTT
few	TRBV4-2	15	TRBJ2-5	.	CASSPKAEYQETQYF	TGTGCCAGCAGCCCTAAAGCCGAGTACCAAGAGACCCAGTACTTC
few	TRBV20-1	11	TRBJ2-3	.	CSARVSNTQYF	TGCAGTGCTAGAGTCTCCAATACGCAGTATTTT
.	TRBV19	14	TRBJ1-2	TRBD1	CASSPAGQGYGYTF	TGTGCCAGTAGCCCAGCCGGACAGGGCTATGGCTACACCTTC
.	TRBV6-5	13	TRBJ1-1	.	CASSLVDSTEAFF	TGTGCCAGCAGTTTGGTGGACAGCACTGAAGCTTTCTTT
.	TRBV7-9	14	TRBJ2-7	TRBD2	CASSFGGGPYEQYF	TGTGCCAGCAGCTTTGGCGGGGGGCCCTACGAGCAGTACTTC
.	TRBV1	13	TRBJ1-6	.	CTSKVFKNSPLHF	TGCACCAGCAAAGTATTTAAGAATTCACCCCTCCACTTT
few	TRBV2	13	TRBJ2-2	.	CASSRRQDGELFF	TGTGCCAGCAGTCGGAGGCAAGACGGGGAGCTGTTTTTT
.	TRBV28	15	TRBJ2-4	.	CASSFPTGAKNIQYF	TGTGCCAGCAGTTTCCCGACTGGAGCCAAAAACATTCAGTACTTC
few	TRBV28	13	TRBJ1-6	.	CASLLRDSSPLHF	TGTGCCAGCCTACTTCGGGACTCTTCACCCCTCCACTTT
.	TRBV4-2	20	TRBJ2-3	TRBD2	CASSQAMRGAGRSTHDTQYF	TGTGCCAGCAGCCAAGCTATGCGGGGGGCCGGTCGATCCACACACGATACGCAGTATTTT
.	TRBV5-1	14	TRBJ2-7	.	CASSSLQGRGEQYF	TGCGCCAGCAGCTCGCTACAGGGACGGGGAGAGCAGTACTTC
.	TRBV7-9	15	TRBJ2-7	TRBD1	CASSLAGTGVGEQYF	TGTGCCAGCAGCCTAGCCGGGACAGGGGTGGGCGAGCAGTACTTC
.	TRBV5-1	14	TRBJ1-2	TRBD1	CASSLGQGEYGYTF	TGCGCCAGCAGCTTGGGCCAGGGGGAATATGGCTACACCTTC
few	TRBV7-8	14	TRBJ2-7	.	CASSLGLARYEQYF	TGTGCCAGCAGCCTAGGCCTAGCTCGATACGAGCAGTACTTC
.	TRBV30	14	TRBJ1-4	.	CAWSARGSREKLFF	TGTGCCTGGAGTGCCAGGGGAAGTAGGGAAAAACTGTTTTTT
.	TRBV10-3	13	TRBJ1-1	.	CAIQGKMNTEAFF	TGTGCCATCCAAGGAAAAATGAACACTGAAGCTTTCTTT
.	TRBV5-6	15	TRBJ2-5	TRBD1	CASSTRTGIRETQYF	TGTGCCAGCAGCACCCGGACAGGGATAAGGGAGACCCAGTACTTC
.	TRBV4-1	15	TRBJ2-7	.	CASSVLALYSYEQYF	TGCGCCAGCAGCGTTTTGGCCCTCTACTCCTACGAGCAGTACTTC
few	TRBV6-5	15	TRBJ2-6	.	CASSLRGSGANVLTF	TGTGCCAGCAGTTTGCGTGGCTCTGGGGCCAACGTCCTGACTTTC
once	TRBV7-2	14	TRBJ2-7	.	CASSLAGGSYEQYF	TGTGCCAGCAGCTTAGCGGGGGGTTCCTACGAGCAGTACTTC
.	TRBV30	14	TRBJ2-7	TRBD2	CAWEPGLASYEQYF	TGTGCCTGGGAGCCGGGACTAGCGAGCTACGAGCAGTACTTC
few	TRBV30	15	TRBJ1-2	TRBD1	CAWSSGRGINYGYTF	TGTGCCTGGAGTTCGGGCAGGGGGATTAACTATGGCTACACCTTC
.	TRBV5-1	16	TRBJ2-3	TRBD2	CASSPGTSGGLDTQYF	TGCGCCAGCAGCCCCGGGACTAGCGGGGGGTTGGATACGCAGTATTTT
few	TRBV29-1	14	TRBJ1-1	TRBD1	CSAKRGQKNTEAFF	TGCAGCGCCAAGAGGGGACAGAAGAACACTGAAGCTTTCTTT
.	TRBV5-1	13	TRBJ2-1	.	CASSLEGINEQFF	TGCGCCAGCAGCTTGGAAGGGATCAATGAGCAGTTCTTC
few	TRBV19	14	TRBJ1-1	.	CASRMGAQDTEAFF	TGTGCCAGTAGAATGGGGGCGCAGGACACTGAAGCTTTCTTT
.	TRBV29-1	14	TRBJ1-2	.	CSVVFGALGNGYTF	TGCAGCGTTGTCTTCGGAGCACTGGGGAATGGCTACACCTTC
.	TRBV5-1	15	TRBJ1-1	.	CASSLGGRGPTEAFF	TGCGCCAGCAGCTTGGGGGGTCGGGGCCCGACTGAAGCTTTCTTT